The 16 T cell receptor beta chains below were found in one sample sequenced in a study of cytomegalovirus exposure and HLA in healthy donors. The PCR made use of 60 Vbeta and 13 Jbeta primers. Sequencing used immunoSEQ multiplex PCR; TCRdb keeps in-frame clones, though not all of them. The repertoire includes about 160,000 clones, about 80% of them detected once, and 0.9% to 1.1% sits in the top ten. Material for sequencing was PBMCs. Source of these receptors: a middle-aged woman in good health and CMV-seronegative.

The chain carries TRBV10-3 and TRBJ2-1; 10 bases agree with TRBD2. The CDR3 loop spans 15 amino acids. Trimming removed 4 bases from V and 7 bases from J; junction bases left unmatched: 7. The germline gives CDR1 ENHRY, CDR2 SYGVKD. This CDR3 reads CAISGPSGSGNEQFF. The CDR3, as DNA: TGTGCCATCAGTGGACCTAGCGGGAGCGGGAATGAGCAGTTCTTC.

The V call is TRBV6-1, the J call TRBJ1-5, with D unresolved. CDR1 MNHNS and CDR2 SASEGT come from the germline V gene. Between the trimmed V and J ends, which lost 4 bases and 3 bases, there was a span of 22 bases. The length of the CDR3 is 18 residues. The CDR3 protein is CASSGGQASYGSNQPQHF. CDR3 coding DNA: TGTGCCAGCAGTGGAGGGCAGGCTTCGTACGGTTCCAATCAGCCCCAGCATTTT.

The chain links TRBV11-3 to TRBJ1-1; D is uncertain. CDR1 and CDR2 (germline): SGHNT, YENEEA. Trimming removed 8 bases at V and 6 bases at J, with 13 bases between. The CDR3 is made up of 12 amino acids. CDR3 sequence reads: CASRREDPEAFF. CDR3 DNA sequence: TGTGCCAGCCGAAGGGAGGATCCTGAAGCTTTCTTT. The full variable domain, in which reference TRBV11-3 and TRBJ1-1 provide the parts outside the CDR3, is EAGVVQSPRYKIIEKKQPVAFWCNPISGHNTLYWYLQNLGQGPELLIRYENEEAVDDSQLPKDRFSAERLKGVDSTLKIQPAELGDSAVYLCASRREDPEAFFGQGTRLTVV.

V and J are TRBV11-3 and TRBJ2-7, with 13 bases fitting TRBD2. CDR3 length: 16 amino acids. CDR1 is SGHNT and CDR2 is YENEEA in the germline V gene. The V gene end was trimmed by 4 bases and the J gene end by 3 bases; junction bases not matched to a gene: 6. The CDR3 region has the DNA TGTGCCAGCAGCTGGGACGGGACTAGCGGGGACTACGAGCAGTACTTC. This encodes CASSWDGTSGDYEQYF.

The rearrangement links TRBV5-4 to TRBJ1-1; 8 nucleotides align to TRBD1. Germline CDR1 reads SGHNT; CDR2 reads YYREEE (reference sequence). The CDR3 totals 15 residues. The V segment lost 3 bases and the J segment 6 bases; nucleotides outside the gene matches: 10. CDR3 region: CASSSLDREVAEAFF. In DNA, the CDR3 is TGTGCCAGCAGCTCTCTGGACAGGGAGGTCGCTGAAGCTTTCTTT.

The genes are TRBV4-2 and TRBJ2-7, with a weak D call TRBD1 (5 bases). Deletions cut 2 bases from V and 2 bases from J, with 16 bases between. Germline V lookup: CDR1 LGHNA, CDR2 YNFKEQ. The CDR3 has 16 residues. The chain's CDR3 is CASSQSSAGMPYEQYF. The CDR3 DNA is TGTGCCAGCAGCCAATCCTCTGCAGGGATGCCCTACGAGCAGTACTTC.

The chain joins TRBV11-2 to TRBJ2-7, with D perhaps TRBD2 (6 bases). The germline CDR1 and CDR2 sequences are SGHAT and FQNNGV. There are 14 residues in the CDR3. The ends were cut back, 0 bases at V and 5 bases at J, with 11 bases in the middle. CDR3 nucleotides: TGTGCCAGCAGCTTAGAGGTCCGGGGGAACGAGCAGTACTTC. Translation: CASSLEVRGNEQYF.

This clone was seen a few times. The chain employs TRBV6-1 and TRBJ2-5, with 7 bases lining up with TRBD2. There are 16 residues in the CDR3. Germline CDR1 is MNHNS and CDR2 is SASEGT. V was clipped by 4 bases and J by 5 bases; unmatched bases: 13. CDR3 sequence reads: CASSALGGSNGETQYF. CDR3 in DNA: TGTGCCAGCAGTGCCCTGGGGGGGAGTAACGGGGAGACCCAGTACTTC.

The chain is built from TRBV6-5 and TRBJ1-2; possibly TRBD1 for D (5 bases). Germline V lookup: CDR1 MNHEY, CDR2 SVGAGI. The V end was cut by 11 bases, the J end by 4 bases, with 20 bases between. This CDR3 spans 14 amino acids. The CDR3 DNA sequence: TGTGCCGCGGCCCCAGGGAGGCTCCTCTATGGCTACACCTTC. Translation gives CAAAPGRLLYGYTF.

The chain employs TRBV5-1 and TRBJ1-2, with TRBD1 matching over 9 bases. The CDR3 is made up of 15 amino acids. Per germline, CDR1 SGHRS and CDR2 YFSETQ. Trimming removed 5 bases from V and 8 bases from J; junction bases left unmatched: 13. The CDR3 spells CASRLAYRGQEGYTF. The DNA for the CDR3 is TGCGCCAGCAGACTTGCCTACAGGGGGCAGGAAGGCTACACCTTC.

The chain couples TRBV25-1 to TRBJ1-4; D is undetermined. The CDR3 consists of 13 residues. Trimming took off 5 bases at V and 8 bases at J, with 12 bases between the two ends. The germline gives CDR1 MGHDK, CDR2 SYGVNS. The chain's CDR3 is CASSRSTAEKLFF. CDR3 nucleotide sequence: TGTGCCAGCAGTCGGAGCACGGCAGAAAAACTGTTTTTT.

There are a few counts of this clone. The same CDR3 is also encoded by other DNA sequences in this sample. The chain is built from TRBV30 and TRBJ1-5; D may be TRBD1 (5 bases). Germline V gene data show CDR1 as GTSNPN and CDR2 as SVGIG (reference sequence). Trimming took 4 bases from V and 3 from J, leaving 10 bases between them. The CDR3 covers 13 residues. The DNA of the CDR3 is TGTGCCTGGACCACAGGAGACAATCAGCCCCAGCATTTT. This gives the protein CAWTTGDNQPQHF.

Remarks on this clone: Other DNA variants within this sample encode the same CDR3. The DNA of the CDR3 is TGTGCCAGCAGCGTAGGAGGAACGAACACTGAAGCTTTCTTT. This encodes CASSVGGTNTEAFF. The J gene is TRBJ1-1, the V gene TRBV9; D remains unclear. The length of the CDR3 is 14 residues. The germline CDR1 and CDR2 sequences are SGDLS and YYNGEE. Trimming took 0 bases from V and 1 from J, leaving 7 bases between them.

V gene TRBV5-1 combines with J gene TRBJ2-7; 8 bases map to TRBD1. Trimming removed 5 bases from V and 7 bases from J; junction bases left unmatched: 11. This CDR3 has 14 residues. CDR1 is SGHRS, CDR2 YFSETQ, per germline. The CDR3 nucleotides are TGCGCCAGCAGTTCCGGGACAGGTGTGTCTGAGCAGTACTTC. It codes for CASSSGTGVSEQYF.

This sequence joins TRBV29-1 and TRBJ2-5; the match to TRBD2 covers 7 bases. The CDR3 spans 13 residues. Unmatched junction bases numbered 10, after V lost 7 bases and J lost 5 bases. CDR1 and CDR2 from the germline V gene are SQVTM and ANQGSEA. The CDR3 spells CSGTTTSRETQYF. The CDR3, as DNA: TGCAGCGGGACCACGACTAGCCGGGAGACCCAGTACTTC.

This chain joins TRBV5-4 and TRBJ2-3; D remains ambiguous. The CDR3 has 15 residues. CDR1 and CDR2 from the germline V gene are SGHNT and YYREEE (reference sequence). V shed 4 bases and J shed 0 bases, with 12 bases lying between them. CDR3 region: CASSQDLFSTDTQYF. DNA of the CDR3: TGTGCCAGCAGCCAAGACTTGTTTAGCACAGATACGCAGTATTTT.